The rows below give T cell receptor beta chains drawn from one sample of a study of blood T cell repertoires in COVID-19. Only in-frame clones appear in the TCRdb table, and some are missing; sequencing was by immunoSEQ multiplex PCR. The sample lists 200,000 to 250,000 clones, around nine tenths occurring once. The sample was peripheral blood. The receptors stem from a woman aged 60-70 years with acute or convalescent COVID-19. Both conserved end residues are part of each CDR3. The order of the fields is J gene, D gene, clone size, V gene, CDR3 protein, CDR3 DNA. A D gene is named only where the DNA matches it firmly. Clone size is not always given. Where it is, it says once, few, many or a class for expanded clones.

TRBJ2-1	NA	NA	TRBV29-1	CSVAGASYNEQFF	TGCAGCGTTGCAGGCGCCTCCTACAATGAGCAGTTCTTC
TRBJ2-5	TRBD2	NA	TRBV7-9	CASSLDGLGGFQETQYF	TGTGCCAGCAGCTTAGACGGCCTCGGGGGGTTTCAAGAGACCCAGTACTTC
TRBJ1-4	NA	NA	TRBV5-6	CASSPGSPGEKLFF	TGTGCCAGCAGCCCCGGGTCCCCGGGTGAAAAACTGTTTTTT
TRBJ2-7	TRBD2	NA	TRBV20-1	CSASRAGGNSYEQYF	TGCAGTGCTAGTCGAGCGGGAGGCAACTCCTACGAGCAGTACTTC
TRBJ2-7	NA	NA	TRBV18	CASSPEGPYEQYF	TGTGCCAGCTCACCGGAGGGTCCCTACGAGCAGTACTTC
TRBJ2-1	TRBD2	NA	TRBV3-1/TRBV3-2	CASSQDLAGRPEQFF	TGTGCCAGCAGCCAAGATTTAGCGGGGCGGCCGGAGCAGTTCTTC
TRBJ2-1	NA	NA	TRBV28	CASSPHSTGKNEQFF	TGTGCCAGCAGTCCCCACTCCACAGGGAAAAATGAGCAGTTCTTC
TRBJ1-2	TRBD1	NA	TRBV11-2	CASSLDRGRGYTF	TGTGCCAGCAGCTTAGACAGGGGGCGAGGCTACACCTTC
TRBJ2-3	TRBD2	NA	TRBV19	CASSSGRKDTQYF	TGTGCCAGTAGTAGCGGGAGGAAAGATACGCAGTATTTT
TRBJ1-2	NA	NA	TRBV20-1	CSASQGTGYTF	TGCAGTGCTAGCCAGGGTACCGGCTACACCTTC
TRBJ1-1	NA	NA	TRBV19	CASSMRLDTEAFF	TGTGCCAGTAGTATGCGTTTGGACACTGAAGCTTTCTTT
TRBJ1-4	NA	NA	TRBV5-1	CASSPSGGREKLFF	TGCGCCAGCAGCCCATCCGGGGGTAGGGAAAAACTGTTTTTT
TRBJ1-2	NA	once	TRBV7-9	CASSFSDIGGYTF	TGTGCCAGCAGCTTTTCGGACATTGGCGGCTACACCTTC
TRBJ2-5	TRBD1	NA	TRBV24-1	CATPGQGAAGGETQYF	TGTGCCACTCCGGGACAGGGGGCAGCAGGGGGAGAGACCCAGTACTTC
TRBJ1-2	TRBD1	NA	TRBV5-3	CARSWPNRGRGYTF	TGTGCCAGAAGCTGGCCCAACAGGGGGAGAGGCTACACCTTC
TRBJ1-2	NA	once	TRBV27	CASSPVRGNYGYTF	TGTGCCAGCAGTCCCGTCAGGGGTAACTATGGCTACACCTTC
TRBJ1-1	NA	once	TRBV5-4	CASSNRQVAEAFF	TGTGCCAGCAGCAACCGACAGGTCGCTGAAGCTTTCTTT
TRBJ2-1	NA	NA	TRBV7-2	CASSPYNEQFF	TGTGCCAGCAGTCCATACAATGAGCAGTTCTTC
TRBJ2-1	TRBD2	NA	TRBV30	CASKWPGRASRNEQFF	TGTGCCTCAAAGTGGCCGGGGAGGGCCTCCCGCAATGAGCAGTTCTTC
TRBJ2-2	TRBD1	NA	TRBV24-1	CATSAQRGQGSGTGELFF	TGTGCCACCAGTGCCCAGAGGGGACAGGGATCGGGGACCGGGGAGCTGTTTTTT
TRBJ2-3	NA	NA	TRBV11-2	CASSPLDTQYF	TGTGCCAGCAGCCCCCTTGATACGCAGTATTTT
TRBJ2-3	TRBD1	NA	TRBV5-4	CASSSGQNTDTQYF	TGTGCCAGCAGCTCGGGACAGAACACAGATACGCAGTATTTT
TRBJ1-1	NA	NA	TRBV3-1/TRBV3-2	CASSQSRGEAFF	TGTGCCAGCAGCCAATCCCGGGGTGAAGCTTTCTTT
TRBJ1-1	TRBD1	NA	TRBV18	CASSRQGHTEAFF	TGTGCCAGCTCAAGACAGGGCCACACTGAAGCTTTCTTT
TRBJ2-7	NA	few	TRBV3-1/TRBV3-2	CASSQDRQAYEQYF	TGTGCCAGCAGCCAAGATAGACAGGCCTACGAGCAGTACTTC
TRBJ2-2	TRBD1	NA	TRBV3-1/TRBV3-2	CASSHGDRETGELFF	TGTGCCAGCAGCCACGGGGACAGGGAGACCGGGGAGCTGTTTTTT
TRBJ1-2	NA	NA	TRBV18	CASSPGPHYGYTF	TGTGCCAGCTCACCAGGGCCTCACTATGGCTACACCTTC
TRBJ2-7	NA	NA	TRBV24-1	CATSDSKRGRGSYEQYF	TGTGCCACCAGTGATTCGAAACGGGGCAGGGGCTCCTACGAGCAGTACTTC
TRBJ2-2	NA	NA	TRBV5-1	CASSFEAGAGTGELFF	TGCGCCAGCAGCTTTGAGGCGGGGGCTGGGACCGGGGAGCTGTTTTTT
TRBJ1-3	TRBD1	NA	TRBV24-1	CATSATGGLGNTIYF	TGTGCCACCTCGGCGACAGGGGGCTTGGGAAACACCATATATTTT
TRBJ2-5	TRBD1	NA	TRBV7-9	CASSLDRAETQYF	TGTGCCAGCAGCTTGGACAGGGCAGAGACCCAGTACTTC
TRBJ1-1	NA	NA	TRBV10-2	CASSEAVSPTEAFF	TGCGCCAGCAGTGAGGCAGTCAGTCCCACTGAAGCTTTCTTT
TRBJ1-1	TRBD1	NA	TRBV6-5	CASRLTGNMNTEAFF	TGTGCCAGCAGGTTGACAGGGAATATGAACACTGAAGCTTTCTTT
TRBJ1-2	NA	NA	TRBV10-1	CASSDSSPGALSYGYTF	TGCGCCAGCAGTGACTCGAGTCCAGGGGCCCTTTCCTATGGCTACACCTTC
TRBJ1-5	NA	NA	TRBV19	CASSISGGRNQPQHF	TGTGCCAGTAGTATTAGCGGGGGCCGCAATCAGCCCCAGCATTTT